The 15 T cell receptor beta chains below come from one sample, sequenced in a study of blood T cell repertoires in COVID-19. Assay used: immunoSEQ multiplex PCR; TCRdb lists only in-frame clones, some missing. The sample includes about 370,000 clones, approximately 87% of them seen just once. The sequencing sample was made of peripheral blood. These receptors were collected from a woman aged 25 to 45 with COVID-19, enrolled during active disease.

The chain uses TRBV6-1 and TRBJ2-1; D is undetermined. Germline V lookup: CDR1 MNHNS, CDR2 SASEGT. With 2 bases removed from V and 8 bases from J, the gap between germline ends came to 7 bases. This CDR3 region has 12 residues. CDR3 amino acids: CASSEIVDEQFF. The CDR3 DNA follows: TGTGCCAGCAGTGAAATAGTCGATGAGCAGTTCTTC.

J is TRBJ2-4 and V is TRBV30, with D unclear. The CDR3 is 15 residues long. Trimming shortened V by 2 bases and J by 0 bases, and 11 bases separated the two germline ends. Germline CDR1 reads GTSNPN; CDR2 reads SVGIG (reference sequence). The CDR3 DNA sequence: TGTGCCTGGAGTATCCTCCCTCTAGCCAAAAACATTCAGTACTTC. It is translated as CAWSILPLAKNIQYF.

The V call is TRBV25-1, the J call TRBJ2-1; tentatively, D is TRBD1 (6 bases). CDR1 MGHDK and CDR2 SYGVNS come from the germline V gene. Trimming stripped 4 bases from V and 10 bases from J, with 17 bases between. This CDR3 region has 14 residues. The CDR3: CASSGFATGPEQFF. The CDR3 DNA reads TGTGCCAGCAGTGGATTCGCAACAGGGCCAGAGCAGTTCTTC.

The chain employs TRBV6-5 and TRBJ2-5; no clear D gene. The CDR3 is 15 residues long. Looked up from germline, CDR1 is MNHEY and CDR2 is SVGAGI. The V gene lost 0 bases and the J gene lost 5 bases, with 13 bases spanning the gap. The CDR3 nucleotides read TGTGCCAGCAGTTACTCTCCCCTGGAGTTGGAGACCCAGTACTTC. Protein: CASSYSPLELETQYF.

V usage is TRBV4-1 and J usage is TRBJ2-7, with a weak D call TRBD1 (5 bases). The CDR3 has 14 residues. The germline CDR1 and CDR2 sequences are MGHRA and YSYEKL. Trimming cost V 3 bases and J 0 bases, with 9 bases left between them. CDR3 loop: CASSQGRYSYEQYF. CDR3 DNA: TGCGCCAGCAGCCAGGGGCGGTACTCCTACGAGCAGTACTTC.

The V and J genes are TRBV23-1 and TRBJ1-5, with TRBD1 identical over 7 bases. TRBV23-1 is recorded as an ORF, its role being uncertain. V lost 3 bases to trimming and J lost 16 bases; unmatched junction nucleotides: 9. CDR3 length: 12 residues. This chain's CDR3 is CASSHFDRADHF. As DNA, the CDR3 is TGCGCCAGCAGTCATTTCGACAGGGCGGATCATTTT.

V is TRBV4-1 and J is TRBJ2-7, with 12 bases identical to TRBD2. CDR1 is MGHRA and CDR2 is YSYEKL in the germline V gene. This CDR3 is built from 17 residues. Trimming cost V 8 bases and J 6 bases; bases outside gene matches: 17. The CDR3 region is CASAPQTTSGRGREQYF. The CDR3 DNA is TGCGCCAGCGCCCCCCAAACGACTAGCGGGAGAGGACGCGAGCAGTACTTC.

V gene TRBV11-2 combines with J gene TRBJ2-7, with 7 bases identical to TRBD1. This CDR3 is 14 amino acids long. Trimming removed 5 bases from V and 6 bases from J; junction bases left unmatched: 10. Germline assignment: CDR1 SGHAT and CDR2 FQNNGV. The CDR3 nucleotides are TGTGCCAGCAGCAATTACAGGGGAGCTCTCGAGCAGTACTTC. Translation gives CASSNYRGALEQYF.

This sequence joins TRBV2 and TRBJ2-3, with D possibly TRBD2 on 5 matching bases. Germline V gene data show CDR1 as SNHLY and CDR2 as FYNNEI. Deletions cut 3 bases from V and 2 bases from J, with 12 bases between. The CDR3 consists of 15 residues. The CDR3 sequence: CASSDRAVLTDTQYF. DNA of the CDR3: TGTGCCAGCAGTGACAGAGCGGTTCTCACAGATACGCAGTATTTT.

The chain joins TRBV10-3 to TRBJ2-3, with 11 bases aligning to TRBD2. Trimming took 3 bases from V and 1 from J; bases not matched to a gene: 3. The CDR3 extends over 16 amino acids. Germline assignment: CDR1 ENHRY and CDR2 SYGVKD. CDR3 region: CAISERSGRGTDTQYF. CDR3 bases: TGTGCCATCAGTGAACGTAGCGGGAGGGGCACAGATACGCAGTATTTT.

Only a few counts were recorded for this clone. This specimen includes other DNA sequences encoding the same CDR3. The chain uses TRBV2 and TRBJ1-2, with a weak D call TRBD1 (6 bases). The V end lost 6 bases, the J end lost 4 bases, and 9 bases lay between the germline ends. This CDR3 has 12 amino acids. Germline assignment: CDR1 SNHLY and CDR2 FYNNEI. CDR3 sequence reads: CASSLDSYGYTF. The CDR3 coding sequence is TGTGCCAGCAGCCTGGACAGCTATGGCTACACCTTC.

The rearrangement links TRBV27 to TRBJ2-7; 8 positions match TRBD2. V was pared by 3 bases and J by 3 bases, with 10 bases of the junction left unmatched. The V gene's germline CDR1 is MNHEY and CDR2 SMNVEV (reference sequence). CDR3 size: 16 residues. The CDR3 reads CASSLTPPTSVYEQYF. The CDR3 DNA reads as TGTGCCAGCAGTTTGACCCCCCCGACTAGCGTCTACGAGCAGTACTTC.

The chain combines TRBV2 with TRBJ2-1; TRBD1 aligns across 8 bases. CDR3 length: 12 residues. The V gene's germline CDR1 is SNHLY and CDR2 FYNNEI. Trimming took 6 bases from V and 8 from J; bases not matched to a gene: 3. CDR3 residues: CASRDRGHEQFF. The CDR3 DNA follows: TGTGCCAGCAGAGACAGGGGCCATGAGCAGTTCTTC.

The chain links TRBV6-2 or TRBV6-3 to TRBJ2-5; 13 bases line up with TRBD2. Germline CDR1 MNHEY, CDR2 SVGEGT. The CDR3 is 16 residues long. The V and J ends lost 2 bases and 2 bases, in that order; junction bases with no gene match: 2. The CDR3 here is CASSYLGLAGQETQYF. The CDR3 coding sequence is TGTGCCAGCAGTTACCTGGGACTAGCGGGGCAAGAGACCCAGTACTTC.

This chain connects TRBV20-1 to TRBJ2-3, with TRBD2 as a possible D gene (6 bases). V lost 5 bases and J lost 8, with 11 bases in between. This CDR3 is built from 11 residues. The germline CDR1 and CDR2 sequences are DFQATT and SNEGSKA (reference sequence). The CDR3 DNA is TGCAGTGCTTCAGAGCGGGCTACGCAGTATTTT. It encodes CSASERATQYF.